Listed below are T cell receptor beta chains from one sample, sequenced in a study of molecular identifiers for immune sequencing clone quantification. From the PCR reads, TCRdb called clonotypes with MiXCR, one entry per CDR3 protein. Of about 640,000 distinct CDR3 sequences in the sample, just under 20% were seen once. Sequencing was done on a sample of naive CD8+ T cells from blood, with Jurkat cell RNA spiked in. The receptor set was obtained from a human donor in good health. Some libraries in this study had Jurkat cell RNA spiked in. CDR3s include the opening cysteine and the closing phenylalanine or tryptophan. A D gene is named only where the DNA matches it firmly. Rows may omit the clone size; those that give it use once, few, many or a size class.

J gene | D gene | V gene | clone size | CDR3 protein | CDR3 DNA
TRBJ1-4 | - | TRBV12-3/TRBV12-4 | many | CASSSTGGAREKLFF | TGTGCCAGCAGTAGTACAGGTGGCGCCAGGGAAAAACTGTTTTTT
TRBJ1-2 | - | TRBV7-9 | - | CASSLLWGGDPESYGYTF | TGTGCCAGCAGCTTATTGTGGGGGGGGGACCCGGAATCCTATGGCTACACCTTC
TRBJ2-5 | - | TRBV7-9 | few | CASSLDTRTVGETQYF | TGTGCCAGCAGCTTAGATACCCGGACAGTGGGAGAGACCCAGTACTTC
TRBJ1-1 | TRBD1 | TRBV30 | - | CAWSHGTGAVGAFF | TGTGCCTGGAGTCACGGGACAGGGGCCGTTGGGGCTTTCTTT
TRBJ2-5 | - | TRBV5-6 | few | CASSLTGFEETQYF | TGTGCCAGCAGCTTGACAGGATTTGAGGAGACCCAGTACTTC
TRBJ2-1 | TRBD1 | TRBV13 | - | CASSLAGQGYYNEQFF | TGTGCCAGCAGCTTAGCTGGACAGGGTTACTACAATGAGCAGTTCTTC
TRBJ2-5 | - | TRBV11-2 | few | CASSLARESWDQETQYF | TGTGCCAGCAGCTTAGCGCGAGAATCGTGGGATCAAGAGACCCAGTACTTC
TRBJ2-3 | - | TRBV2 | - | CASTEGPTLTSTDTQYF | TGTGCCAGCACCGAGGGTCCGACTTTAACTAGCACAGATACGCAGTATTTT
TRBJ2-3 | - | TRBV27 | many | CASSPRTKDTQYF | TGTGCCAGCAGTCCCCGGACCAAAGATACGCAGTATTTT
TRBJ1-2 | - | TRBV24-1 | - | CATGGTYGYTF | TGTGCCACCGGGGGCACCTATGGCTACACCTTC
TRBJ2-1 | - | TRBV5-4 | few | CASSILGSALNNEQFF | TGTGCCAGCAGCATACTAGGGTCCGCGTTGAACAATGAGCAGTTCTTC
TRBJ1-5 | - | TRBV28 | many | CASSIEPGIRPQHF | TGTGCCAGCAGTATAGAACCGGGGATTCGGCCCCAGCATTTT
TRBJ2-1 | - | TRBV19 | few | CASSKPRGIYNEQFF | TGTGCCAGTTCCAAACCGAGGGGCATCTACAATGAGCAGTTCTTC
TRBJ2-1 | - | TRBV20-1 | once | CSARDATAYNEQFF | TGCAGTGCTAGAGATGCGACAGCGTACAATGAGCAGTTCTTC
TRBJ2-1 | - | TRBV6-2/TRBV6-3 | - | CASSQDPTLYNEQFF | TGTGCCAGCAGTCAGGACCCTACCCTATACAATGAGCAGTTCTTC
TRBJ2-3 | TRBD2 | TRBV11-2 | - | CASSLRAAGGEGGTDTQYF | TGTGCCAGCAGCTTAAGGGCCGCTGGCGGGGAGGGTGGTACAGATACGCAGTATTTT
TRBJ1-1 | - | TRBV6-2/TRBV6-3 | many | CASSPWLRAVNTEAFF | TGTGCCAGCAGTCCTTGGCTCCGGGCCGTCAACACTGAAGCTTTCTTT
TRBJ1-6 | TRBD1 | TRBV14 | - | CASSLGTGVHSPLHF | TGTGCCAGCAGCCTAGGGACAGGGGTACATTCACCCCTCCACTTT
TRBJ2-2 | TRBD2 | TRBV19 | - | CASSMIAGVGTGELFF | TGTGCCAGTAGTATGATAGCGGGAGTAGGGACCGGGGAGCTGTTTTTT
TRBJ2-2 | - | TRBV10-3 | - | CAISEPTGNTGELFF | TGTGCCATCAGTGAGCCCACAGGGAACACCGGGGAGCTGTTTTTT
TRBJ1-1 | - | TRBV20-1 | - | CSARDLAGGWTEAFF | TGCAGTGCTAGAGATCTGGCAGGCGGCTGGACTGAAGCTTTCTTT
TRBJ1-2 | - | TRBV27 | - | CASSFGSTYGYTF | TGTGCCAGCAGTTTCGGCAGCACCTATGGCTACACCTTC
TRBJ1-1 | TRBD1 | TRBV4-3 | many | CASSQDRQGATEAFF | TGCGCCAGCAGCCAAGACAGGCAGGGGGCCACTGAAGCTTTCTTT
TRBJ2-1 | - | TRBV12-3/TRBV12-4 | many | CASSFTDEQFF | TGTGCCAGCAGTTTTACGGATGAGCAGTTCTTC
TRBJ2-5 | - | TRBV5-1 | many | CASRYSGQETQYF | TGCGCCAGCAGATATAGCGGTCAAGAGACCCAGTACTTC